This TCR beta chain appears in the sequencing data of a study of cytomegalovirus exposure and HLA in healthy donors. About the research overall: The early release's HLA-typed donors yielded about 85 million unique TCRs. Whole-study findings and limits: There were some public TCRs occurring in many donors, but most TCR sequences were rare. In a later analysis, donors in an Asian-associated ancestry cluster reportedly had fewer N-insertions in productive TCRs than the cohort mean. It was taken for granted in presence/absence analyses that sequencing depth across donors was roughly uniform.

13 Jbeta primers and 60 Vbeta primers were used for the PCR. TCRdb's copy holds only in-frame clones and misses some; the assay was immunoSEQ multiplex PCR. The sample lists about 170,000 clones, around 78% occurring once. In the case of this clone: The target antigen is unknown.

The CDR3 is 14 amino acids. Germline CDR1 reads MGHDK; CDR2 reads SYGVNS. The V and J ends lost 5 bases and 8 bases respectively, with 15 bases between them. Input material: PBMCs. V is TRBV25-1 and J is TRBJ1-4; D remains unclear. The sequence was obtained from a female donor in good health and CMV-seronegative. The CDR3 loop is CASSLSQASEKLFF. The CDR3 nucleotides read TGTGCCAGCAGTCTTTCCCAAGCCTCCGAAAAACTGTTTTTT.